What follows are 8 T cell receptor beta chains derived from one specimen sequenced in a study of circulating CD8 cells and anti-PD-1 response in melanoma. TCR libraries were prepared from approximately 15 ng of total RNA with the QIAseq Immune Repertoire TCR panel. In TCRdb, the reads were re-called with MiXCR into one record per CDR3 protein. The sample records some 700 distinct CDR3 sequences, 8.9% being singletons. Live CD3+CD8+TCRalphabeta+ cells were sorted into four subsets by PD-1 and/or TIGIT. The sample consisted of CD8+ T cells from PBMCs, taken at baseline or after one month of anti-PD-1 therapy (not recorded which). These receptors came from a human donor with melanoma.

By its share, this clonotype is large. The chain combines TRBV2 with TRBJ1-4; no clear D gene. The V gene lost 1 base and the J gene lost 4 bases, with 13 bases spanning the gap. This CDR3 is 16 amino acids long. Germline CDR1 SNHLY, CDR2 FYNNEI. The CDR3 nucleotides are TGTGCCAGCAGTGAAGAGGCCGGGGAAGTTAATGAAAAACTGTTTTTT. Amino acids: CASSEEAGEVNEKLFF.

In its sample, this clonotype is medium-sized. The chain couples TRBV30 to TRBJ2-1; TRBD2 matches 11 bases. The V and J ends lost 0 bases and 4 bases, in that order; junction bases with no gene match: 2. CDR1 is GTSNPN and CDR2 is SVGIG in the germline V gene (reference sequence). This CDR3 has 15 amino acids. The CDR3 DNA is TGTGCCTGGAGTGTATTAGCGGGGGGGTACAATGAGCAGTTCTTC. Amino acids: CAWSVLAGGYNEQFF.

This clonotype qualifies as large. The chain is built from TRBV28 and TRBJ2-6; TRBD1 aligns across 7 bases. Trimming at V came to 5 bases and at J to 0 bases, leaving 4 bases not matched to a gene. The CDR3 totals 16 residues. Germline CDR1 is MDHEN and CDR2 is SYDVKM. This CDR3 is CASSPGTASGANVLTF. CDR3 DNA: TGTGCCAGCAGTCCTGGGACAGCCTCTGGGGCCAACGTCCTGACTTTC.

By frequency in the sample, this clonotype is large. V and J are TRBV4-1 and TRBJ2-7, with TRBD2 matching 8 bases. Trimming removed 4 bases from V and 3 bases from J; junction bases left unmatched: 5. From germline, CDR1 is MGHRA and CDR2 YSYEKL. The CDR3 length is 14 residues. CDR3 region: CASSPPGTSYEQYF. The DNA of the CDR3 is TGCGCCAGCAGCCCCCCAGGGACTAGCTACGAGCAGTACTTC.

This clonotype counts as large. The V and J genes are TRBV12-3 or TRBV12-4 and TRBJ2-7, with TRBD1 identical over 8 bases. The length of the CDR3 is 16 residues. The V and J ends lost 6 bases and 3 bases, in that order; junction bases with no gene match: 13. In DNA, the CDR3 is TGTGCCAGCAGCTACATCCATGGGACAGGTCGCTACGAGCAGTACTTC. Its translation: CASSYIHGTGRYEQYF.

This chain links TRBV30 with TRBJ2-1; 10 bases are a match to TRBD2. This CDR3 spans 12 amino acids. The ends lost 1 base at V and 12 bases at J; junction bases unmatched: 3. Germline assignment: CDR1 GTSNPN and CDR2 SVGIG (reference sequence). CDR3 amino acids: CAWSALAGTQFF. In DNA form, the CDR3 reads TGTGCCTGGAGTGCACTAGCGGGGACGCAGTTCTTC.

Judged by abundance, this clonotype is medium-sized. The gene calls are TRBV6-2 or TRBV6-3 and TRBJ2-3; 8 nucleotides match TRBD1. Germline V CDR1 and CDR2: MNHEY, SVGEGT. The CDR3 spans 15 residues. V shed 4 bases and J 3 bases; nucleotides not matched to a gene: 6. This CDR3 is CASSSTGDNTDTQYF. Written as DNA, the CDR3 is TGTGCCAGCAGTTCGACAGGGGACAATACAGATACGCAGTATTTT.

By its share, this clonotype is large (0.1 to 1%). The chain uses TRBV28 and TRBJ2-2; 8 positions match TRBD2. The CDR3 runs to 17 residues. Germline assignment: CDR1 MDHEN and CDR2 SYDVKM. With V trimmed by 5 bases and J by 2 bases, 10 bases remained unmatched. CDR3 DNA sequence: TGTGCCAGCAGTCGACGGTCCCGGGAGGGAAACACCGGGGAGCTGTTTTTT. This translates into CASSRRSREGNTGELFF.